These 7 T cell receptor beta chains came from one sample sequenced in a study of T cell changes during pregnancy in multiple sclerosis. Profiling relied on immunoSEQ multiplex PCR, and the TCRdb table lists in-frame clones only, not all of them. The sample has 65,000 to 80,000 clones; approximately 92% are singletons. Sequenced here: CD4+ T cells from peripheral blood mononuclear cells, sampled before pregnancy. These receptors were obtained from a female donor with multiple sclerosis, enrolled in a pregnancy study.

This sequence joins TRBV28 and TRBJ2-1, with 8 positions matching TRBD2. The CDR3 runs to 16 residues. Germline V gene lookup returns CDR1 MDHEN and CDR2 SYDVKM. V dropped 1 base and J dropped 9; count of bases not matched to a gene: 11. CDR3 amino acids: CASSLLGAGGGAEQFF. In DNA form, the CDR3 reads TGTGCCAGCAGTTTATTGGGGGCGGGAGGAGGGGCTGAGCAGTTCTTC.

This sequence joins TRBV5-1 and TRBJ2-7, with D perhaps TRBD1 (6 bases). Germline-derived CDR1 and CDR2 are SGHRS and YFSETQ. The CDR3 loop spans 14 amino acids. Trimming pared 0 bases from V and 5 bases from J, leaving 12 bases between. DNA of the CDR3: TGCGCCAGCAGCTTGGCCCGTCACAGGGACGAGCAGTACTTC. This translates into CASSLARHRDEQYF.

This clone was seen only once. CDR3 sequence (DNA): TGTGCTAGTGGTTCAGACAGGGGCCGGTACAATGAGCAGTTCTTC. It encodes CASGSDRGRYNEQFF. The J gene is TRBJ2-1, the V gene TRBV12-5, with 8 bases lining up with TRBD1. The CDR3 has 15 residues. Germline V gene sequence: CDR1 LGHNT, CDR2 FRNRAP. V dropped 4 bases and J dropped 4; count of bases not matched to a gene: 6.

The chain has TRBV7-9 and TRBJ1-1; 8 nucleotides line up with TRBD1. V lost 1 base, J lost 5 bases, and 6 bases stayed unmatched. CDR1 is SEHNR, CDR2 FQNEAQ, per germline (reference sequence). The CDR3 consists of 15 residues. The CDR3 is CASSLVPDRDTEAFF. CDR3 coding DNA: TGTGCCAGCAGCTTAGTGCCGGACAGGGATACTGAAGCTTTCTTT.

The CDR3 loop is CASSWRTGGQETQYF. In DNA, the CDR3 is TGCGCCAGCAGCTGGAGGACAGGGGGCCAAGAGACCCAGTACTTC. The chain links TRBV5-1 to TRBJ2-5; 10 nucleotides align to TRBD1. Per germline, CDR1 SGHRS and CDR2 YFSETQ. The CDR3 totals 15 residues. The J segment lost 1 base and the V segment lost 3 bases, leaving 3 bases of the junction unmatched.

The V and J genes are TRBV6-1 and TRBJ1-6; 10 nucleotides match TRBD1. The V gene end was trimmed by 0 bases and the J gene end by 9 bases; junction bases not matched to a gene: 2. This CDR3 comprises 15 residues. The germline CDR1 and CDR2 sequences are MNHNS and SASEGT. This chain's CDR3 is CASSEAGQGSSPLHF. DNA for the CDR3: TGTGCCAGCAGTGAAGCGGGACAGGGGAGTTCACCCCTCCACTTT.

V is TRBV6-1 and J is TRBJ1-5; D gene uncertain. The V gene lost 8 bases and the J gene lost 1 base, with 9 bases spanning the gap. There are 13 residues in the CDR3. Germline V CDR1 and CDR2: MNHNS, SASEGT. CDR3 DNA sequence: TGTGCCAGCGGTGGCAGGAGCAATCAGCCCCAGCATTTT. Encoded protein: CASGGRSNQPQHF.